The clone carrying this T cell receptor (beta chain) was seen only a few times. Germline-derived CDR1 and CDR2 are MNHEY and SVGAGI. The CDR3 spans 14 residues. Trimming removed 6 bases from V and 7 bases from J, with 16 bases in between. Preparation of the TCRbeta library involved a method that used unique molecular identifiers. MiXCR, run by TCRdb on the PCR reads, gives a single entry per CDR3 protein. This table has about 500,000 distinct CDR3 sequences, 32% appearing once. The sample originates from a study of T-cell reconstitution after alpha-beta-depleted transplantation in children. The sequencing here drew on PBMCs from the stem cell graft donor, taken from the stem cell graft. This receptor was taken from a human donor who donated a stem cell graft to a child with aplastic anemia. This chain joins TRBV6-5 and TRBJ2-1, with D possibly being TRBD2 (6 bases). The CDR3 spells CASRGGAGRNEQFF. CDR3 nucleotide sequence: TGTGCCAGCAGGGGTGGGGCAGGGAGGAATGAGCAGTTCTTC.